Listed below are T cell receptor beta chains from one sample, sequenced in a study of T cell repertoires in aging, cancer and after chemotherapy. TCRdb re-called the multiplex PCR reads with MiXCR, one entry per CDR3 protein. The sample has 10,000 or so distinct CDR3 sequences, less than 30% seen once. Sequencing was performed on blood. These receptors came from a human donor in good health. The CDR3 runs from the conserved cysteine through the conserved F or W. The D gene is left open where the match is weak. The listing skips clone size in some rows; elsewhere it reads once, few, many or a size class.

.,TRBJ2-5,few,TRBV10-1,TGCGCCAGCAGTGGAACAGTTCGAGAGACCCAGTACTTC,CASSGTVRETQYF
.,TRBJ1-1,medium-sized,TRBV19,TGTGCCAGTATGAAAGTACGGAACACTGAAGCTTTCTTT,CASMKVRNTEAFF
.,TRBJ1-1,medium-sized,TRBV30,TGTGCCTGGAGGAAAAAACGGGACATTTTGATCGGGTTGAACACTGAAGCTTTCTTT,CAWRKKRDILIGLNTEAFF
.,TRBJ2-1,few,TRBV6-5,TGTGCCAGCACCCGAGGGGGGCGAGTCGCGAATGAGCAGTTCTTC,CASTRGGRVANEQFF
TRBD2,TRBJ2-1,few,TRBV5-4,TGTGCCACCTGGGGCGGGAGGGGCTACGATGAGCAGTTCTTC,CATWGGRGYDEQFF
.,TRBJ2-2,medium-sized,TRBV18,TGTGCCAGCTCACCACGCGAGAGCACGAACACCGGGGAGCTGTTTTTT,CASSPRESTNTGELFF
.,TRBJ2-1,medium-sized,TRBV19,TGTGCCATCGGCGGACTCAGTGAGCAGTTCTTC,CAIGGLSEQFF
.,TRBJ1-1,medium-sized,TRBV6-5,TGTGCCAGCAGTACCCCATGGGAGACTGAAGCTTTCTTT,CASSTPWETEAFF
TRBD1,TRBJ2-1,few,TRBV27,TGTGCCAGCAGTTTAACAGGGGACTACAATGAGCAGTTCTTC,CASSLTGDYNEQFF
TRBD1,TRBJ1-5,few,TRBV15,TGTGCCACCAGCAGAGATGGGACAGGGGTCGATCAGCCCCAGCATTTT,CATSRDGTGVDQPQHF
.,TRBJ1-4,.,TRBV7-9,TGTGCCAGCAGGAGCCGACAGGAGACCAATGAAAAACTGTTTTTT,CASRSRQETNEKLFF
TRBD2,TRBJ2-7,.,TRBV10-3,TGTGCCATCAGTGAGTCAGGACTAGCCGTGAAGGACGAGCAGTACTTC,CAISESGLAVKDEQYF
TRBD1,TRBJ2-7,medium-sized,TRBV29-1,TGCAGCGTTGATCAGGGGGCGTCGTACGAGCAGTACTTC,CSVDQGASYEQYF
TRBD1,TRBJ2-5,few,TRBV5-4,TGTGCCAGCAGTCCTCGGACAGGGGGCAAGGAGACCCAGTACTTC,CASSPRTGGKETQYF
.,TRBJ2-1,few,TRBV6-5,TGTGCCAGCAGTTACTCGTATGAAGAATACAATGAGCAGTTCTTC,CASSYSYEEYNEQFF
.,TRBJ2-7,.,TRBV28,TGTGCCAGCAGTTTAAGGTTGGGCATTGCCTACGAGCAGTACTTC,CASSLRLGIAYEQYF
.,TRBJ2-2,.,TRBV4-1,TGCGCCAGCAGCCAAGAAGAGGGGGCCGGGGAGCTGTTTTTT,CASSQEEGAGELFF
TRBD2,TRBJ2-1,.,TRBV6-2/TRBV6-3,TGTGCCAGCAGTCGAACAACTAGCGGGAGATACAATGAGCAGTTCTTC,CASSRTTSGRYNEQFF
TRBD2,TRBJ2-7,.,TRBV7-2,TGTGCCAGCAGCCCGGGACTAGCGGGGTTTTACGAGCAGTACTTC,CASSPGLAGFYEQYF
TRBD2,TRBJ2-3,.,TRBV5-5,TGTGCCAGCAGCTCTAGCGGGAGGCTCACAGATACGCAGTATTTT,CASSSSGRLTDTQYF
TRBD1,TRBJ1-2,.,TRBV10-3,TGTGCCATCAGTGAGGCAGGGGGAAGGGACACCTTC,CAISEAGGRDTF
TRBD2,TRBJ2-7,medium-sized,TRBV30,TGTGCCTGGAGTGCCTCTGTGGGGAGGGCCTACGAGCAGTACTTC,CAWSASVGRAYEQYF
TRBD2,TRBJ2-2,medium-sized,TRBV5-4,TGTGCCAGCAGCTTGGGACTAGCGGGAAGTGGCACCGGGGAGCTGTTTTTT,CASSLGLAGSGTGELFF
.,TRBJ2-7,medium-sized,TRBV27,TGTGCCAGCAGTTTATCTTGGGCGTACGAGCAGTACTTC,CASSLSWAYEQYF
TRBD1,TRBJ2-1,medium-sized,TRBV7-9,TGTGCCAGCAGCATGCCGGGACAGGGATCGTCCAATGAGCAGTTCTTC,CASSMPGQGSSNEQFF
.,TRBJ2-3,.,TRBV20-1,TGCAGTGCCCATTTCTCACAGCGGAACACAGATACGCAGTATTTT,CSAHFSQRNTDTQYF
.,TRBJ2-7,.,TRBV5-1,TGTGCCAGAAGCTTAGGGACTGACTTCTACGAGCAGTACTTC,CARSLGTDFYEQYF
.,TRBJ2-1,few,TRBV7-3,TGTGCCAGCAGCTTAAGCAGCGGAGGTTTCAATGAGCAGTTCTTC,CASSLSSGGFNEQFF
.,TRBJ2-3,.,TRBV7-6,TGTGCCAGCAGCCAACGGACTGGGGACACAGATACGCAGTATTTT,CASSQRTGDTDTQYF
.,TRBJ1-1,.,TRBV18,TGTGCCAGCTCACCACCGGGTAGCCTTAACACTGAAGCTTTCTTT,CASSPPGSLNTEAFF
.,TRBJ2-2,.,TRBV13,TGTGCCAGCAGCGGGAGAACAAACACCGGGGAGCTGTTTTTT,CASSGRTNTGELFF
.,TRBJ2-7,few,TRBV20-1,TGCAGCGCCCCGCAAGAGAGCTACGAGCAGTACTTC,CSAPQESYEQYF
.,TRBJ1-2,medium-sized,TRBV20-1,TGCAGTGCTAGCACAGAGTTAGCTAACTATGGCTACACCTTC,CSASTELANYGYTF
TRBD2,TRBJ2-1,.,TRBV13,TGTGCCAGCAGCTTATGGGGACTAGCTGTCTCCTACAATGAGCAGTTCTTC,CASSLWGLAVSYNEQFF
.,TRBJ1-4,few,TRBV7-9,TGTGCCAGCAGCTTATGGCAGGGGATGTCTAATGAAAAACTGTTTTTT,CASSLWQGMSNEKLFF
TRBD1,TRBJ1-6,.,TRBV28,TGTGCCAGCAGGCCTACGACAGGGGGCTTCTTTAATTCACCCCTCCACTTT,CASRPTTGGFFNSPLHF
TRBD2,TRBJ2-5,few,TRBV6-4,TGTGCCAGCAGCCTGCGAGGGAGACTAGCGGGAGAATTAACAATGGAGGAAGAGACCCAGTACTTC,CASSLRGRLAGELTMEEETQYF
.,TRBJ1-1,.,TRBV20-1,TGCAGTGCAAGTAAGGCCAGTAACACTGAAGCTTTCTTT,CSASKASNTEAFF
.,TRBJ2-1,.,TRBV6-1,TGTGCCAGCAGTGAAGGTGGGGACCGCGAGGCGAATGAGCAGTTCTTC,CASSEGGDREANEQFF
.,TRBJ2-7,few,TRBV15,TGTGCCACCAGCAGAGATTATTTAGTGGGAACAGGGTTAGCCTACGAGCAGTACTTC,CATSRDYLVGTGLAYEQYF
.,TRBJ2-7,few,TRBV13,TGTGCCAGCAGCTTAGTAGGCAGGGAAGGCGAGCAGTACTTC,CASSLVGREGEQYF
TRBD2,TRBJ2-3,few,TRBV7-7,TGTGCTAGCAGCAACGGGGGAGGGACAGATACGCAGTATTTT,CASSNGGGTDTQYF
.,TRBJ1-1,few,TRBV28,TGTGCCAGCAGTTTCCTGAACACTGAAGCTTTCTTT,CASSFLNTEAFF